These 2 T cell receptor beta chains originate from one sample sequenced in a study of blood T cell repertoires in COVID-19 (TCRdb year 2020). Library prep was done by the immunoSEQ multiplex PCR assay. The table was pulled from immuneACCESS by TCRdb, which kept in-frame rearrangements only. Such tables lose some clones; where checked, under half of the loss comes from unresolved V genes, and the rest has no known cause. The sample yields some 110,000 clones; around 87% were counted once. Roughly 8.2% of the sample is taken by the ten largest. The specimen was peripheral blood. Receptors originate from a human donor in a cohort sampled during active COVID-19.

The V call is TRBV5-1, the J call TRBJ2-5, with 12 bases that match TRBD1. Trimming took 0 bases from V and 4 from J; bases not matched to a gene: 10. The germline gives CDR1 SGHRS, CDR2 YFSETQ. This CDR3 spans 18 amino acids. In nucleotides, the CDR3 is TGCGCCAGCAGCTTGGTCCCGGGACAGGGGGCCATTGGAGAGACCCAGTACTTC. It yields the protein CASSLVPGQGAIGETQYF.

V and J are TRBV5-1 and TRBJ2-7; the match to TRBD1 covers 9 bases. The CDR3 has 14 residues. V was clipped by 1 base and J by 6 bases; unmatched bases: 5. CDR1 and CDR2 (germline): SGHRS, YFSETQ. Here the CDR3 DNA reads TGCGCCAGCAGCTTGCCCGGGACAGGGACCGAGCAGTACTTC. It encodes CASSLPGTGTEQYF.